Shown below are 27 T cell receptor beta chains from a single sample sequenced in a study of CD8 T cells in ankylosing spondylitis listed by TCRdb under 2017. The library was generated by 5' RACE. Data came from an Illumina HiSeq 2500. Using fastp at Q25 and MiXCR, TCRdb reprocessed the public reads and kept productive beta chains. Every CDR3 protein is listed once, alongside the most common genes and DNA of its rows. The sample contains around 140,000 distinct CDR3 sequences, 10% to 12% of them found a single time. Clones ranked in the top ten supply approximately 4% of the sample. The sequencing input was blood, either unsorted or a sorted T cell fraction (not recorded which). Every receptor here comes from a female donor with ankylosing spondylitis or in good health (not recorded which).

This clonotype showed up many times. The chain joins TRBV14 to TRBJ2-1; a possible D gene is TRBD2 (6 bases). Trimming removed 4 bases from V and 15 bases from J, with 16 bases in between. The CDR3 length is 12 residues. Germline lookup yields CDR1 SGHDN and CDR2 FVKESK. CDR3 sequence: CASSLGQGLRFF. The CDR3 DNA reads as TGTGCCAGCAGCCTAGGGCAGGGACTGCGGTTCTTC.

The chain joins TRBV6-6 to TRBJ2-5; TRBD1 aligns across 9 bases. The J segment lost 5 bases and the V segment lost 2 bases, leaving 3 bases of the junction unmatched. The CDR3 loop spans 14 amino acids. Germline-derived CDR1 and CDR2 are MNHNY and SVGAGI (reference sequence). CDR3 DNA: TGTGCCAGCAGTTACCGGGGACAGGGTGAGACCCAGTACTTC. It is translated as CASSYRGQGETQYF.

This clonotype was observed at least ten times. The gene calls are TRBV7-9 and TRBJ2-7; D not resolved. Between the trimmed V and J ends, which lost 5 bases and 3 bases, there was a span of 20 bases. The CDR3 covers 16 residues. Germline V lookup: CDR1 SEHNR, CDR2 FQNEAQ (reference sequence). The CDR3 coding sequence is TGTGCCAGCAGCCCGTGGGATGGAGAGCCCCACTACGAGCAGTACTTC. It specifies CASSPWDGEPHYEQYF.

This clonotype was picked up many times. V usage is TRBV7-9 and J usage is TRBJ1-2, with D tentatively TRBD1 (5 bases). With 3 bases removed from V and 3 bases from J, the gap between germline ends came to 8 bases. This CDR3 has 13 amino acids. Germline CDR1 reads SEHNR; CDR2 reads FQNEAQ (reference sequence). This chain's CDR3 is CASSLRGDYGYTF. CDR3 bases: TGTGCCAGCAGCTTGAGGGGAGACTATGGCTACACCTTC.

This clonotype occurred many times. This chain uses TRBV5-1 with TRBJ1-2; no clear D. The CDR3 covers 14 residues. V shed 6 bases and J shed 0 bases, with 12 bases lying between them. In germline, CDR1 is SGHRS, CDR2 YFSETQ. The CDR3 reads CASTRNGANYGYTF. CDR3 nucleotides: TGCGCCAGCACCCGAAATGGGGCTAACTATGGCTACACCTTC.

This rearrangement joins TRBV7-3 to TRBJ2-7, with TRBD1 identical over 8 bases. The V and J ends lost 4 bases and 2 bases, in that order; junction bases with no gene match: 1. Germline lookup yields CDR1 SGHTA and CDR2 FQGTGA. CDR3 size: 13 residues. CDR3 residues: CASSSRGPYEQYF. The CDR3 DNA is TGTGCCAGCAGCTCCAGGGGGCCCTACGAGCAGTACTTC. The variable domain in full, completed from reference TRBV7-3 and TRBJ2-7, reads GAGVSQTPSNKVTEKGKYVELRCDPISGHTALYWYRQSLGQGPEFLIYFQGTGAADDSGLPNDRFFAVRPEGSVSTLKIQRTERGDSAVYLCASSSRGPYEQYFGPGTRLTVT.

The chain has TRBV4-2 and TRBJ2-3; 10 bases align to TRBD1. Germline loops: CDR1 LGHNA, CDR2 YNFKEQ. J was trimmed by 4 bases and V by 3 bases; bases with no gene match: 7. This CDR3 is 16 amino acids long. As DNA, the CDR3 is TGTGCCAGCAGCCAGGGGGGACAGGGGCGCGCAGATACGCAGTATTTT. This codes for CASSQGGQGRADTQYF.

This clonotype was observed at least ten times. The J gene is TRBJ2-1, the V gene TRBV20-1, with 15 bases fitting TRBD2. The CDR3 has 16 residues. The germline V gene encodes CDR1 DFQATT and CDR2 SNEGSKA (reference sequence). V shed 1 base and J 6 bases; nucleotides not matched to a gene: 4. The CDR3 spells CSARAGTSGGFNEQFF. DNA for the CDR3: TGCAGTGCTAGAGCCGGGACTAGCGGGGGGTTCAATGAGCAGTTCTTC.

In its sample, this clonotype was seen many times. The chain joins TRBV4-1 to TRBJ2-1, with D maybe TRBD1 (6 bases). The germline gives CDR1 MGHRA, CDR2 YSYEKL. The germline V and J ends were trimmed by 1 base and 8 bases, with 15 bases remaining between them. The CDR3 contains 15 residues. Here the CDR3 DNA reads TGCGCCAGCAGCCAAGCTTTGGGGGCTGGCTATGAGCAGTTCTTC. As protein: CASSQALGAGYEQFF.

This clonotype was observed many times. The gene calls are TRBV2 and TRBJ2-3; 13 bases fit TRBD2. The CDR3 is made up of 15 amino acids. Germline trimming cut 4 bases from V and 3 bases from J; bases unmatched to any gene: 1. Germline CDR1 and CDR2: SNHLY and FYNNEI. For the CDR3, the DNA is TGTGCCAGCAGTGGGACTAGCGGGAGAACAGATACGCAGTATTTT. This encodes CASSGTSGRTDTQYF. The variable domain in full, completed from reference TRBV2 and TRBJ2-3, reads EPEVTQTPSHQVTQMGQEVILRCVPISNHLYFYWYRQILGQKVEFLVSFYNNEISEKSEIFDDQFSVERPDGSNFTLKIRSTKLEDSAMYFCASSGTSGRTDTQYFGPGTRLTVL.

This clonotype was recorded many times. The chain uses TRBV5-1 and TRBJ2-1; D gene uncertain. CDR3 length: 12 residues. V was shortened by 4 bases and J by 7 bases, with 9 bases between the two germline ends. Per the germline V gene, CDR1 is SGHRS and CDR2 is YFSETQ. The DNA of the CDR3 is TGCGCCAGCAGCGGGGATAGGAATGAGCAGTTCTTC. Translating it yields CASSGDRNEQFF.

This clonotype was seen ten or more times. The chain joins TRBV20-1 to TRBJ2-1; TRBD2 agrees at 8 bases. J lost 3 bases, V lost 8 bases, and 6 bases had no gene match. This CDR3 spans 13 amino acids. Germline V gene sequence: CDR1 DFQATT, CDR2 SNEGSKA (reference sequence). CDR3 nucleotides: TGCAGTTGGCAGCGGGAGCGCTACAATGAGCAGTTCTTC. It is translated as CSWQRERYNEQFF.

This clonotype was detected many times. The V and J genes are TRBV11-2 and TRBJ2-1, with D perhaps TRBD2 (5 bases). Germline-derived CDR1 and CDR2 are SGHAT and FQNNGV. The V gene lost 6 bases and the J gene lost 5 bases, with 8 bases spanning the gap. This CDR3 region has 12 residues. CDR3 coding DNA: TGTGCCAGCAGGCGTAGCGACAATGAGCAGTTCTTC. The encoded protein is CASRRSDNEQFF.

This clonotype was found many times. The chain is built from TRBV12-3 or TRBV12-4 and TRBJ2-2; no firm D call. The CDR3 is 14 amino acids. V was shortened by 5 bases and J by 8 bases, with 15 bases between the two germline ends. The chain's CDR3 is CASSPGHSAGELFF. The CDR3 bases are TGTGCCAGCAGTCCCGGCCATTCGGCGGGGGAGCTGTTTTTT.

The rearrangement uses TRBV30 and TRBJ2-2; perhaps TRBD2 as D (6 bases). Germline V lookup: CDR1 GTSNPN, CDR2 SVGIG (reference sequence). The CDR3 is 15 residues long. With 3 bases removed from V and 5 bases from J, the gap between germline ends came to 16 bases. Written as DNA, the CDR3 is TGTGCCTGGAGCAAATATAGGGGAGGAACCGGGGAGCTGTTTTTT. Translation gives CAWSKYRGGTGELFF.

There are many counts of this clonotype. The rearrangement joins TRBV12-3 or TRBV12-4 to TRBJ2-1, with D unresolved. V lost 3 bases and J 0 bases, leaving 9 bases between the germline ends. The length of the CDR3 is 15 residues. CDR3 residues: CASSFPGSSYNEQFF. DNA of the CDR3: TGTGCCAGCAGTTTTCCCGGAAGCTCCTACAATGAGCAGTTCTTC.

This clonotype was recorded many times. CDR3 amino acids: CASRPTGRSTGELFF. The CDR3 region has the DNA TGCGCCAGCAGACCGACAGGGAGAAGCACCGGGGAGCTGTTTTTT. The chain recombines TRBV5-1 with TRBJ2-2, with TRBD1 matching 7 bases. V lost 5 bases, J lost 4 bases, and 8 bases stayed unmatched. This CDR3 has 15 residues. Germline V gene sequence: CDR1 SGHRS, CDR2 YFSETQ.

In the case of this clonotype: Compared with germline, one end of the junction differs, possibly owing to a read error. The CDR3 is CASSLDRTTAAFF. CDR3 in DNA: TGTGCCAGCAGCTTGGACAGGACGACTGCAGCTTTCTTT. This chain joins TRBV11-3 and TRBJ1-1; 7 bases match TRBD1. The germline V gene has CDR1 SGHNT and CDR2 YENEEA. The CDR3 is 13 amino acids.

This clonotype was seen ten or more times. The chain couples TRBV10-2 to TRBJ2-1; 8 bases are a match to TRBD2. The CDR3 contains 13 residues. V dropped 10 bases and J dropped 6; count of bases not matched to a gene: 8. The V gene's germline CDR1 is WSHSY and CDR2 SAAADI. CDR3 sequence reads: CATGTSISNEQFF. In DNA form, the CDR3 reads TGCGCCACCGGGACTAGTATTTCCAATGAGCAGTTCTTC.

The chain employs TRBV10-3 and TRBJ2-5; D is uncertain. The CDR3 totals 12 residues. The V gene lost 6 bases and the J gene lost 1 base, with 6 bases spanning the gap. Germline V gene sequence: CDR1 ENHRY, CDR2 SYGVKD. The CDR3 is CAIRGSQETQYF. Here the CDR3 DNA reads TGTGCCATCAGGGGCAGCCAAGAGACCCAGTACTTC.

The CDR3 here is CASSPRLSSALKRDTQYF. The CDR3 nucleotides read TGTGCCAGCAGCCCCCGACTATCCTCAGCCCTTAAGAGAGATACGCAGTATTTT. V gene TRBV12-3 or TRBV12-4 combines with J gene TRBJ2-3; perhaps TRBD2 as D (5 bases). The V end was cut by 6 bases, the J end by 5 bases, with 27 bases between. The CDR3 covers 18 residues.

This clonotype was found many times. This chain links TRBV6-1 with TRBJ2-5; 11 positions agree with TRBD2. Per germline, CDR1 MNHNS and CDR2 SASEGT. V lost 8 bases to trimming and J lost 1 base; unmatched junction nucleotides: 9. The CDR3 sequence is 16 residues long. The CDR3 bases are TGTGCCAGCTCCCTAATAGGACTAGCGGGCCAAGAGACCCAGTACTTC. This codes for CASSLIGLAGQETQYF.

This clonotype was seen a few times. The chain uses TRBV20-1 and TRBJ2-3, with D perhaps TRBD2 (6 bases). CDR1 is DFQATT and CDR2 is SNEGSKA in the germline V gene (reference sequence). The CDR3 contains 17 residues. CDR3 in amino acids: CSATGGLSGGGTDTQYF. In DNA, the CDR3 is TGCAGCGCCACGGGTGGGCTTAGCGGCGGGGGCACAGATACGCAGTATTTT.

This clonotype was seen at least ten times. The V and J genes are TRBV25-1 and TRBJ1-1, with D perhaps TRBD1 (5 bases). The CDR3 length is 13 residues. V was shortened by 5 bases and J by 5 bases, with 12 bases between the two germline ends. Germline loops: CDR1 MGHDK, CDR2 SYGVNS. For the CDR3, the DNA is TGTGCCAGCAGTCCGGTGGGGGTGACTGAAGCTTTCTTT. Translation gives CASSPVGVTEAFF.

This clonotype has ten or more counts. The J gene is TRBJ1-1, the V gene TRBV11-2, with D possibly matching TRBD1 (5 bases). V was cut by 8 bases and J by 1 base, with 11 bases left in between. CDR1 is SGHAT, CDR2 FQNNGV, per germline. The CDR3 consists of 13 residues. For the CDR3, the DNA is TGTGCCAGCTCAACCAGGGAGAACACTGAAGCTTTCTTT. Translated: CASSTRENTEAFF.

At least ten counts were recorded for this clonotype. This sequence joins TRBV9 and TRBJ1-3; TRBD1 matches at 9 bases. The CDR3 is 15 amino acids. V dropped 3 bases and J dropped 7; count of bases not matched to a gene: 8. The germline V gene encodes CDR1 SGDLS and CDR2 YYNGEE. CDR3 in DNA: TGTGCCAGCAGCGCCGGACAGGGGCCAGGCAACACCATATATTTT. Amino acid sequence: CASSAGQGPGNTIYF.

The chain uses TRBV7-2 and TRBJ1-5; D gene unclear. CDR1 is SGHTA, CDR2 FQGNSA, per germline. The length of the CDR3 is 12 residues. The germline V and J ends were trimmed by 5 bases and 4 bases, with 6 bases remaining between them. The chain's CDR3 is CASSDYNQPQHF. In DNA, the CDR3 is TGTGCCAGCAGCGATTATAATCAGCCCCAGCATTTT.